This T cell receptor beta chain was obtained from a study of regulatory T cells in long-lasting Graves disease. Study results and caveats: Persistent disease samples used TRBV28, TRBJ1-2 and TRBJ2-5 preferentially.

Regarding time point: newly diagnosed GD, antithyroid drugs for less than 3 months. The TCR library was prepared using RNA isolated from PBMCs. Xi'an, China, was home to the endocrinology department that provided patients. EDTA tubes collected approximately 10 milliliters of peripheral blood. The authors built TCR beta libraries using iRepertoire HTBI primers and Arm-PCR of CDR3 regions. TCRdb recomputed calls from the multiplex PCR reads with MiXCR, one row per CDR3 protein. The table includes under 250,000 distinct CDR3 sequences, less than 20% detected once. Trimming removed 6 bases at V and 0 bases at J, with 11 bases between. Germline V gene sequence: CDR1 SNHLY, CDR2 FYNNEI. The CDR3 loop spans 15 amino acids. The sample holds many counts of this clonotype. Its target is not known. The same specimen was also included in a second study, on T cells in Graves' hyperthyroidism and ophthalmopathy. That work adds: Onset of ophthalmopathy came a median around 7.1 months after the model predicted it.

The source material was peripheral blood mononuclear cells (PBMCs), sampled at new diagnosis, from a patient treated with antithyroid drugs. This clonotype originated in a woman aged 30 to 39 with Graves disease. The V gene is TRBV2, the J gene TRBJ2-2; D gene ambiguous. CDR3 sequence reads: CASRLGQANTGELFF. For the CDR3, the DNA is TGTGCCAGCAGGCTGGGCCAAGCGAACACCGGGGAGCTGTTTTTT.